Listed here are 10 T cell receptor beta chains from one sample, sequenced in a study of T cells after yellow fever vaccination. A single record per CDR3 protein comes from TCRdb applying MiXCR to the 5' RACE reads. The profile covers approximately 330,000 distinct CDR3 sequences, with about 12% appearing a single time and around 3% taken by the ten largest. Source: CD4+ T cells sorted from PBMCs, taken 15 days after the yellow fever booster vaccination. The receptors were gathered from a young man who received the YFV17D yellow fever vaccine.

This sequence joins TRBV7-2 and TRBJ2-3; no reliable D call. The CDR3 loop spans 12 amino acids. Trimming stripped 3 bases from V and 7 bases from J, with 8 bases between. Germline-derived CDR1 and CDR2 are SGHTA and FQGNSA. The CDR3 bases are TGTGCCAGCAGCTTTTCCGGACATACGCAGTATTTT. This translates into CASSFSGHTQYF.

This clonotype was counted between two and nine times. The J gene is TRBJ2-7, the V gene TRBV20-1; 8 bases fit TRBD1. V shed 1 base and J 2 bases; nucleotides not matched to a gene: 1. The CDR3 length is 13 residues. CDR1 is DFQATT and CDR2 is SNEGSKA in the germline V gene (reference sequence). The CDR3 protein is CSARADRAYEQYF. DNA for the CDR3: TGCAGTGCTAGAGCGGACAGGGCCTACGAGCAGTACTTC.

This clonotype turned up a few times. The genes are TRBV20-1 and TRBJ2-1; 8 nucleotides match TRBD1. Germline V gene data show CDR1 as DFQATT and CDR2 as SNEGSKA (reference sequence). The CDR3 runs 12 residues. Germline trimming cut 3 bases from V and 12 bases from J; bases unmatched to any gene: 7. CDR3 sequence reads: CSASQRTGSQFF. CDR3 coding DNA: TGCAGTGCTAGTCAGAGGACAGGGTCGCAGTTCTTC.

Many counts were recorded for this clonotype. As DNA, the CDR3 is TGTGCCAGCAGCTTCACCACCCAGGGCCCCCTCCACTTT. Translating it yields CASSFTTQGPLHF. The rearrangement joins TRBV7-9 to TRBJ1-6, with D possibly TRBD1 on 5 matching bases. The CDR3 totals 13 residues. V was trimmed by 3 bases and J by 13 bases, leaving 13 bases between them. Per germline, CDR1 SEHNR and CDR2 FQNEAQ (reference sequence).

This chain uses TRBV18 with TRBJ1-5; no definite D call. V dropped 6 bases and J dropped 2 bases, with 11 bases sitting between them. The CDR3 runs to 14 residues. Germline V gene lookup returns CDR1 KGHSH and CDR2 LQKENI. The chain's CDR3 is CASSPVDRNQPQHF. CDR3 sequence (DNA): TGTGCCAGCTCTCCGGTAGATCGCAATCAGCCCCAGCATTTT.

This chain connects TRBV25-1 to TRBJ2-1; 9 bases are a match to TRBD2. This CDR3 comprises 14 residues. V lost 7 bases to trimming and J lost 4 bases; unmatched junction nucleotides: 5. The V gene's germline CDR1 is MGHDK and CDR2 SYGVNS. The CDR3 spells CASTPGLAYNEQFF. The DNA of the CDR3 is TGTGCCAGCACCCCGGGACTAGCTTACAATGAGCAGTTCTTC.

The chain carries TRBV6-5 and TRBJ2-3, with D hard to call. The germline V gene encodes CDR1 MNHEY and CDR2 SVGAGI. The V gene lost 2 bases and the J gene lost 4 bases, with 7 bases spanning the gap. The CDR3 is 13 amino acids. The CDR3 here is CASSYRVPDTQYF. The CDR3, as DNA: TGTGCCAGCAGTTACAGGGTCCCAGATACGCAGTATTTT.

The J gene is TRBJ2-1, the V gene TRBV4-1; the match to TRBD1 covers 10 bases. CDR3 length: 18 amino acids. With V trimmed by 2 bases and J by 5 bases, 12 bases remained unmatched. Germline CDR1 MGHRA, CDR2 YSYEKL. CDR3 region: CASSQPGTGARPDNEQFF. Here the CDR3 DNA reads TGCGCCAGCAGCCAACCAGGGACAGGGGCCCGACCGGACAATGAGCAGTTCTTC.

A word on this clonotype: Just one base apart from a much larger clone, this may be a read error. J is TRBJ2-3 and V is TRBV6-6; unclear D gene. V was shortened by 7 bases and J by 10 bases, with 12 bases between the two germline ends. The CDR3 has 11 amino acids. The germline gives CDR1 MNHNY, CDR2 SVGAGI (reference sequence). This chain's CDR3 is CASTKLDPQYF. The CDR3 DNA follows: TGTGCCAGCACTAAACTGGATCCGCAGTATTTT.

The rearrangement joins TRBV7-9 to TRBJ1-6, with D possibly matching TRBD1 (5 bases). Germline V CDR1 and CDR2: SEHNR, FQNEAQ (reference sequence). Trimming removed 7 bases at V and 10 bases at J, with 14 bases between. CDR3 length equals 13 residues. The CDR3, as DNA: TGTGCCAGCATCTCTGGTGGGGGGTCACCCCTCCACTTT. Amino acids: CASISGGGSPLHF.